This T cell receptor beta chain was identified in a study of graft-versus-host responses after intestinal transplantation. Study-wide background: Grafts that recipients had were multivisceral, liver-intestinal, or isolated intestinal transplants. Findings of the study overall: Recipient marrow contained GvH clones, some of which appeared first in ileum or blood. Early post-transplant declines in HvG were associated with peak levels of circulating GvH clones.

The germline V gene has CDR1 SNHLY and CDR2 FYNNEI. The CDR3 spans 14 residues. V lost 5 bases to trimming and J lost 4 bases; unmatched junction nucleotides: 5. This table comes from immunoSEQ multiplex PCR, and its TCRdb copy is limited to in-frame clones, with some not included. Here the sample spans 100,000 or so clones, about 93% being singletons. This clone was counted a single time. Antigen specificity is unknown. The TCR sequence derives from a human donor who received an intestinal transplant. This chain uses TRBV2 with TRBJ2-1, with 7 positions matching TRBD2. The sequenced sample was unstimulated CD4+ T cells sorted from spleen or lymph node cells, obtained before intestinal transplant. Written as DNA, the CDR3 is TGTGCCAGCAGTTACGGGAGGTTATACAATGAGCAGTTCTTC. As protein: CASSYGRLYNEQFF.